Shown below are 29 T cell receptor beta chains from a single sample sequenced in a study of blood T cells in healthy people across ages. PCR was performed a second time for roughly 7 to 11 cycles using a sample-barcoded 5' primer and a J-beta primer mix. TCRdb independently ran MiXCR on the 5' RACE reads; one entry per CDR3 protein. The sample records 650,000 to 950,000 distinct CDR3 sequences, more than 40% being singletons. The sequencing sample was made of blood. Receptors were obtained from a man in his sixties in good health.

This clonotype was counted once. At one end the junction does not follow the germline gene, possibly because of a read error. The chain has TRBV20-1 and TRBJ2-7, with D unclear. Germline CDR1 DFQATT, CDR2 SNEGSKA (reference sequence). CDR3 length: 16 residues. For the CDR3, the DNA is TGCAGTGCTAGAGATTTCGGCCCACAGAGCTCCTACGTGCAGTACTTC. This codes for CSARDFGPQSSYVQYF.

CDR3 coding DNA: TGTGCCAGCAGCGGTCCGGGACTTTCCGATACGCAGTATTTT. The encoded protein is CASSGPGLSDTQYF. The V and J genes are TRBV5-8 and TRBJ2-3; D is perhaps TRBD2 (6 bases). The CDR3 has 14 amino acids. V was clipped by 4 bases and J by 6 bases, with 15 bases between them. The germline V gene encodes CDR1 SGHTS and CDR2 YDEGEE.

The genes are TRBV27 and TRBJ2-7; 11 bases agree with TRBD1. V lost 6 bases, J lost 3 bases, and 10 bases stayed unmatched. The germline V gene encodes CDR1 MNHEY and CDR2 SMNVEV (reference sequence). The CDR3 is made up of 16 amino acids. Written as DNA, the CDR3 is TGTGCCAGCAGCCCCAATTCGGGACAGGGGGTCTACGAGCAGTACTTC. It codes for CASSPNSGQGVYEQYF.

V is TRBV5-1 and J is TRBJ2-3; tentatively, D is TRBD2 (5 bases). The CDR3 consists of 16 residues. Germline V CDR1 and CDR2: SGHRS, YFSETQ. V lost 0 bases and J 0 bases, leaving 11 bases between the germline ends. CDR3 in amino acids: CASSLDLGGSTDTQYF. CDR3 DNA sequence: TGCGCCAGCAGCTTGGATCTGGGCGGGAGCACAGATACGCAGTATTTT.

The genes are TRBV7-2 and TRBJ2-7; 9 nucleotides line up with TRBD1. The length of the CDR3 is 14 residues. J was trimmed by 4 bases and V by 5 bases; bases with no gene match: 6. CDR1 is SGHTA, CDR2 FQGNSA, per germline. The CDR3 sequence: CASSTRQGVYEQYF. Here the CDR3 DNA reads TGTGCCAGCAGCACCCGACAGGGGGTGTACGAGCAGTACTTC.

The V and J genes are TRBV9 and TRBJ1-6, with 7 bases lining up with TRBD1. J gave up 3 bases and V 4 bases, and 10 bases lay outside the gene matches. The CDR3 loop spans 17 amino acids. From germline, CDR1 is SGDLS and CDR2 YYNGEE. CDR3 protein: CASSHSGGPDYNSPLHF. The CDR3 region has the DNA TGTGCCAGCAGCCACTCAGGGGGTCCGGACTATAATTCACCCCTCCACTTT. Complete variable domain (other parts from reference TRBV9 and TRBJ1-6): DSGVTQTPKHLITATGQRVTLRCSPRSGDLSVYWYQQSLDQGLQFLIQYYNGEERAKGNILERFSAQQFPDLHSELNLSSLELGDSALYFCASSHSGGPDYNSPLHFGNGTRLTVT.

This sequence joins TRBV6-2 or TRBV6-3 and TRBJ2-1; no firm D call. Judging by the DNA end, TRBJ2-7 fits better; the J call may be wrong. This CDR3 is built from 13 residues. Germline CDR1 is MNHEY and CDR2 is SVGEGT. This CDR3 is CASSYRRYNEQYF. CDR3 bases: TGTGCCAGCAGTTACAGGCGGTACAATGAGCAGTACTTC.

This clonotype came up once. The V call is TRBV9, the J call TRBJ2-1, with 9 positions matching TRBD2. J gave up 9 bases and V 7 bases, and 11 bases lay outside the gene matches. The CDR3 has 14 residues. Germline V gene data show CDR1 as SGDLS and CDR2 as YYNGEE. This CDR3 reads CASAFGGGASEQFF. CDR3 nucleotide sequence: TGTGCCAGCGCTTTTGGCGGGGGGGCCTCTGAGCAGTTCTTC.

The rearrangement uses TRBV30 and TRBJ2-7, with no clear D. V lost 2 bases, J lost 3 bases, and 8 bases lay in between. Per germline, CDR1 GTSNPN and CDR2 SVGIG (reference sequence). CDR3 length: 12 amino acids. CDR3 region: CAWSTSGYEQYF. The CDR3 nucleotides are TGTGCCTGGAGTACCTCGGGCTACGAGCAGTACTTC.

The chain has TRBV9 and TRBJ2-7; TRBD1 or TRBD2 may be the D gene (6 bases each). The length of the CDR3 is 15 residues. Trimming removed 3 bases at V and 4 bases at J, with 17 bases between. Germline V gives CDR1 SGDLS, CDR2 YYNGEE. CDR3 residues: CASSAGGQGIYEQYF. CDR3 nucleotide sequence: TGTGCCAGCAGCGCTGGGGGGCAGGGAATATACGAGCAGTACTTC.

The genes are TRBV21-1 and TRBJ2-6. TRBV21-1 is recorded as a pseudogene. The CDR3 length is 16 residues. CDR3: CASSKRSGLGANVLTF. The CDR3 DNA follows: TGTGCCAGCAGCAAACGCTCAGGGCTTGGGGCCAACGTCCTGACTTTC.

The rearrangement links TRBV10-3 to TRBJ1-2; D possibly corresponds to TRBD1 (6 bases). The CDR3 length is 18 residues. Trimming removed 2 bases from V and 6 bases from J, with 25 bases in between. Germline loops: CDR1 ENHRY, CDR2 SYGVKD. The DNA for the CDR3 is TGTGCCATCAGTGAGGACGGGGGGCCGTCATATTTTTCCGATGGCTACACCTTC. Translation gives CAISEDGGPSYFSDGYTF.

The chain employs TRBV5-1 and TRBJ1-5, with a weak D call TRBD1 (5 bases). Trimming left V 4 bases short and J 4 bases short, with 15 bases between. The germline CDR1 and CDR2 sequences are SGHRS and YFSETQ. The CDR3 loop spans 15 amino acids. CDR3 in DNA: TGCGCCAGCAGCCCGACTACAGGCCCGAATCAGCCCCAGCATTTT. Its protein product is CASSPTTGPNQPQHF.

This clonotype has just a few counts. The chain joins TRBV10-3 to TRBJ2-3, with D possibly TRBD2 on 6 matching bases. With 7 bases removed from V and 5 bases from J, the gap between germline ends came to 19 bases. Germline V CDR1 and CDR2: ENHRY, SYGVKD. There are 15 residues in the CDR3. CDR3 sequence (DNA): TGTGCCATCAATAGCGGAACCGACATGATAGATACGCAGTATTTT. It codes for CAINSGTDMIDTQYF.

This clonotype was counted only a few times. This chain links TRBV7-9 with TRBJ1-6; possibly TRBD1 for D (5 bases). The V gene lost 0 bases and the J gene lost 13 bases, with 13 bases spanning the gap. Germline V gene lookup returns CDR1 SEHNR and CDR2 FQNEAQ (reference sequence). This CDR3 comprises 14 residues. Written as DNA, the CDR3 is TGTGCCAGCAGCTTAGCACAGGCCCAAGATCCCCTCCACTTT. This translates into CASSLAQAQDPLHF.

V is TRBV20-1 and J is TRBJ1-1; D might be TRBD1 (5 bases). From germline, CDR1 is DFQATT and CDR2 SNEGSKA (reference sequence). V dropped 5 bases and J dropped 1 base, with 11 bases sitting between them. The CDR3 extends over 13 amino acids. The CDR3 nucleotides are TGCAGTGCTCGGACCGGGGCGAACACTGAAGCTTTCTTT. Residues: CSARTGANTEAFF.

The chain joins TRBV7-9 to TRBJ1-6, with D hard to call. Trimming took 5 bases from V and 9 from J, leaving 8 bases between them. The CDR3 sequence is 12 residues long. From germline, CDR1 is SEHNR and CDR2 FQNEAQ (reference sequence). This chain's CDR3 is CASSRAASPLHF. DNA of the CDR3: TGTGCCAGCAGCCGGGCCGCTTCACCCCTCCACTTT.

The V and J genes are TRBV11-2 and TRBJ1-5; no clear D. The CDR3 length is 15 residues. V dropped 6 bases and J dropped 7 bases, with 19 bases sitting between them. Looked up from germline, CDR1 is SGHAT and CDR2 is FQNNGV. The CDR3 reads CASSLGIGPGQPQHF. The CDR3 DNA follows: TGTGCCAGCAGTCTTGGGATAGGCCCGGGGCAGCCCCAGCATTTT.

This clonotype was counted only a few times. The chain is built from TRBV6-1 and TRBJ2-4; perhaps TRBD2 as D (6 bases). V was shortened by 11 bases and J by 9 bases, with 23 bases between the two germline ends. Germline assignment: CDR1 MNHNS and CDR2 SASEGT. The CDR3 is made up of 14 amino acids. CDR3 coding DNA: TGTGCCGTCCAAAAGCCGGGGACTTACGGCATTCAGTACTTC. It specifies CAVQKPGTYGIQYF.

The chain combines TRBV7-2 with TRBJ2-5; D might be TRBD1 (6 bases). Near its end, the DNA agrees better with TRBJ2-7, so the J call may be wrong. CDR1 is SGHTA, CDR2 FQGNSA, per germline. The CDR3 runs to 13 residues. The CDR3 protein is CASSKGRGGEQYF. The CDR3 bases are TGTGCCAGCAGCAAAGGGCGAGGGGGCGAGCAGTACTTC.

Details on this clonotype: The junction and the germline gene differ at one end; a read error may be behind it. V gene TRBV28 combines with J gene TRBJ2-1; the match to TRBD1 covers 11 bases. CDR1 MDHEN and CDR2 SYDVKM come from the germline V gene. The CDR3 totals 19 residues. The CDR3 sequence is CASSPADRGRDYSYNERFF. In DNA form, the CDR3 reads TGTGCCAGCAGTCCGGCGGACAGGGGGCGCGACTACTCCTACAATGAGCGGTTCTTC. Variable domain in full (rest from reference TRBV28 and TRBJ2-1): DVKVTQSSRYLVKRTGEKVFLECVQDMDHENMFWYRQDPGLGLRLIYFSYDVKMKEKGDIPEGYSVSREKKERFSLILESASTNQTSMYLCASSPADRGRDYSYNERFFGPGTRLTVL.

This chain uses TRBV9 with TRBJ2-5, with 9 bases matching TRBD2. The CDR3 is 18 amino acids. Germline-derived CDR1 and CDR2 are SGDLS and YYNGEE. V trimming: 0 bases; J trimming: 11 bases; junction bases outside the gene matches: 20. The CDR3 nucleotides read TGTGCCAGCAGCGTAGGTCCCGGGGGGGCTAGCGGGGCGGATGAGCAGTACTTC. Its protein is CASSVGPGGASGADEQYF.

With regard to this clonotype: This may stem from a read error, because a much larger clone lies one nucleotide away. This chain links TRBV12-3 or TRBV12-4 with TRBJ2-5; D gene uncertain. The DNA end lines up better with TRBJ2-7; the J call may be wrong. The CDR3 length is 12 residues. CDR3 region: CASSSMRSEQYF. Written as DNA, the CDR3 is TGTGCCAGCAGTTCTATGAGGAGCGAGCAGTACTTC.

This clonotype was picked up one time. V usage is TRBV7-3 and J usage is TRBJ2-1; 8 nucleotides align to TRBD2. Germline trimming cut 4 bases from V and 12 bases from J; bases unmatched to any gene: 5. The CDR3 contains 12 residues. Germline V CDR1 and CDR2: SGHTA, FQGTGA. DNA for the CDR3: TGTGCCAGCAGCTCCACGGGGGGGCCGCAGTTCTTC. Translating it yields CASSSTGGPQFF. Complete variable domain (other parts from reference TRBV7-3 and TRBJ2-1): GAGVSQTPSNKVTEKGKYVELRCDPISGHTALYWYRQSLGQGPEFLIYFQGTGAADDSGLPNDRFFAVRPEGSVSTLKIQRTERGDSAVYLCASSSTGGPQFFGPGTRLTVL.

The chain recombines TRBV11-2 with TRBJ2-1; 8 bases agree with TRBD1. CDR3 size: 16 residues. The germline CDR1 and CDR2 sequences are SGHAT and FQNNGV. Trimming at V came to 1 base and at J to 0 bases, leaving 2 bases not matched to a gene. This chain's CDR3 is CASSLVTGGSYNEQFF. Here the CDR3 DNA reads TGTGCCAGCAGCTTAGTTACAGGGGGCTCCTACAATGAGCAGTTCTTC.

As DNA, the CDR3 is TGCAGTGCTAGAGAAGGATACGGGGGACTAGGAAGTGGGGAGCAGTACTTC. Translating it yields CSAREGYGGLGSGEQYF. The chain recombines TRBV20-1 with TRBJ2-7, with TRBD2 matching over 8 bases. The CDR3 length is 17 residues. The V gene's germline CDR1 is DFQATT and CDR2 SNEGSKA (reference sequence). The J segment lost 7 bases and the V segment lost 0 bases, leaving 17 bases of the junction unmatched.

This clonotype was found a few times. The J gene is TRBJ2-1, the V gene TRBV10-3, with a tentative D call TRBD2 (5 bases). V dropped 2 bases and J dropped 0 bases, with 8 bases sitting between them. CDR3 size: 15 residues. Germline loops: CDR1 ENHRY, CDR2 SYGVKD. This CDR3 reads CAISEGESSYNEQFF. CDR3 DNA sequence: TGTGCCATCAGTGAGGGGGAGAGCTCCTACAATGAGCAGTTCTTC.

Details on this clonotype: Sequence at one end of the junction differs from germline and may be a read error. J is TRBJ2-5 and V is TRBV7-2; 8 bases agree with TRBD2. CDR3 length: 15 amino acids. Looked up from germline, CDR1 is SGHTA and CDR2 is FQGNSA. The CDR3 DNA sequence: TGTGCTAGCAGCTTAACCTCGGCGGGAGGACAGCCCCAGTACTTC. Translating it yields CASSLTSAGGQPQYF.

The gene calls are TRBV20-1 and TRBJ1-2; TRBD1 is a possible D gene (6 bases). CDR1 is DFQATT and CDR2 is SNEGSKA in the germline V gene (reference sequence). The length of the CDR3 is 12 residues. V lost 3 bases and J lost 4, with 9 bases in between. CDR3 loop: CSASAGVYGYTF. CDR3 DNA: TGCAGTGCTAGTGCAGGGGTCTATGGCTACACCTTC.